This entry features one T cell receptor beta chain sequence. The data were taken from a study of blood T cell repertoires in COVID-19. The repertoire was sequenced with immunoSEQ multiplex PCR; TCRdb's copy has only in-frame clones and lacks some. The sample consists of 390,000 or so clones, 70% to 90% of them appearing once. The CDR3 is 15 amino acids. V dropped 3 bases and J dropped 0 bases, with 14 bases sitting between them. The V gene's germline CDR1 is GTSNPN and CDR2 SVGIG (reference sequence). Sequencing was carried out using peripheral blood. The source is a woman in her thirties with active or convalescent COVID-19. The V call is TRBV30, the J call TRBJ1-1; no clear D gene. The CDR3 coding sequence is TGTGCCTGGAGCATACAAGAGGGATTGAACACTGAAGCTTTCTTT. This codes for CAWSIQEGLNTEAFF.